This TCR beta chain was captured in a study of sequential checkpoint blockade in melanoma. Study at large: After both sequences, patients received maintenance nivolumab. After nivolumab or ipilimumab alone, about 22 patients had week-13 rebiopsies.

Findings and limits, study-wide: Response in arm A was associated with pretreatment TIL clonality.

Per the germline V gene, CDR1 is SGHNT and CDR2 is YENEEA. The V end was cut by 5 bases, the J end by 4 bases, with 14 bases between. The CDR3 is made up of 15 amino acids. The treatment denotes: randomized to nivolumab then ipilimumab (arm A) or the reverse (arm B). Generated by immunoSEQ multiplex PCR, the TCRdb table keeps only in-frame clones and is missing some. The table records roughly 10,000 clones, 27% of them present only once. This clone was seen a few times. As yet, its antigen is unknown. This chain joins TRBV11-3 and TRBJ2-2; a possible D gene is TRBD1 (6 bases). The sample in question was tumor tissue (inferred from file names), obtained from a patient given nivolumab and ipilimumab in sequence. This clonotype originated in a human donor with melanoma. This chain's CDR3 is CASSVTGVGTGELFF. CDR3 DNA sequence: TGTGCCAGCAGCGTGACAGGAGTGGGCACCGGGGAGCTGTTTTTT.